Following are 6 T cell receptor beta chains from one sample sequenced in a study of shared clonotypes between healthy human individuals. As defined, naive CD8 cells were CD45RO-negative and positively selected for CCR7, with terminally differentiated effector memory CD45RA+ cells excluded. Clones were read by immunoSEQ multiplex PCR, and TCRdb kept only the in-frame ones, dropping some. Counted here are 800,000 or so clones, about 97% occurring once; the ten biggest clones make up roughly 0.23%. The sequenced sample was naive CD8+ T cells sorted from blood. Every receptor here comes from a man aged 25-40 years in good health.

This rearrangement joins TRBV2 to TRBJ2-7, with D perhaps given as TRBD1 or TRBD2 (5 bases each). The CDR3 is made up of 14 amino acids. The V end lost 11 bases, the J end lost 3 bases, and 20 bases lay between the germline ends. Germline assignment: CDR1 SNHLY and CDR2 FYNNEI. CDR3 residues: CAGAGTRKIYEQYF. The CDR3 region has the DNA TGTGCCGGCGCCGGGACCCGGAAAATCTACGAGCAGTACTTC. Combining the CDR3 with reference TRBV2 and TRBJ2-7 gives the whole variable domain EPEVTQTPSHQVTQMGQEVILRCVPISNHLYFYWYRQILGQKVEFLVSFYNNEISEKSEIFDDQFSVERPDGSNFTLKIRSTKLEDSAMYFCAGAGTRKIYEQYFGPGTRLTVT.

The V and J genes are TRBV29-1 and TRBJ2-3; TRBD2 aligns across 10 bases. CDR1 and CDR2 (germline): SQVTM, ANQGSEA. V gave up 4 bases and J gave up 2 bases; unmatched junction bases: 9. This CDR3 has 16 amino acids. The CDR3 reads CSVAHLLAGPTDTQYF. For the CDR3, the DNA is TGCAGCGTTGCACATCTACTAGCGGGACCCACAGATACGCAGTATTTT.

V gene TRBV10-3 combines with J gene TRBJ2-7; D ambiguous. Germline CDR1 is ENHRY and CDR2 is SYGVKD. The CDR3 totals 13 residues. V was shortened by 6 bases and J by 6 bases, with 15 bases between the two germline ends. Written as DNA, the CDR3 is TGTGCCATCAGCCCGATAGGGCCATTCGAGCAGTACTTC. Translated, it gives CAISPIGPFEQYF.

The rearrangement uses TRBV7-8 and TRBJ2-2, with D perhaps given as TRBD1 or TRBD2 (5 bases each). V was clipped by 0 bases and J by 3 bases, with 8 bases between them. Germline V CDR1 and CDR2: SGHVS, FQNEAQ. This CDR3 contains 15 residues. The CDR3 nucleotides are TGTGCCAGCAGCTTAGCAGGGGAGTACACCGGGGAGCTGTTTTTT. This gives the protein CASSLAGEYTGELFF.

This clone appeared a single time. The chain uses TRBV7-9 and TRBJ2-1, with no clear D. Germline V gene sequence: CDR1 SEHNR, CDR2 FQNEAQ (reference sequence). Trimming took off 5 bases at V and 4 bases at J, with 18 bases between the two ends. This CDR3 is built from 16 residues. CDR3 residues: CASSPPLADLYNEQFF. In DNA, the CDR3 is TGTGCCAGCAGCCCTCCCCTCGCGGACCTGTACAATGAGCAGTTCTTC.

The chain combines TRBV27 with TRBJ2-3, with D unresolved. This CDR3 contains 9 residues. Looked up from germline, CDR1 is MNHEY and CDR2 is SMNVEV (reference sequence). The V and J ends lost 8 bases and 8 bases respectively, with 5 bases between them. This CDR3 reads CASGPTQYF. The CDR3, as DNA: TGTGCCAGCGGGCCTACGCAGTATTTT.